The 17 T cell receptor beta chains presented below share a single source sample, sequenced in a study of cytomegalovirus exposure and HLA in healthy donors. Some clones are missing from TCRdb's copy, which holds only in-frame ones; the method was immunoSEQ multiplex PCR. There are about 120,000 clones in the sample; more than 75% occur only once, and around 1.9% lies in the top ten. Sequenced sample: PBMCs. These receptor sequences come from a woman in her 30s in good health and CMV-seronegative.

The chain has TRBV30 and TRBJ1-2; D gene ambiguous. V gave up 6 bases and J gave up 8 bases, with 10 bases separating them. CDR3 length equals 10 residues. CDR1 is GTSNPN, CDR2 SVGIG, per germline (reference sequence). CDR3 sequence reads: CACGEAGYTF. The CDR3 region has the DNA TGTGCCTGTGGGGAGGCGGGCTACACCTTC.

The rearrangement joins TRBV6-4 to TRBJ2-2; D not resolved. This CDR3 spans 14 amino acids. Germline V CDR1 and CDR2: MRHNA, SNTAGT. The ends were cut back, 0 bases at V and 3 bases at J, with 5 bases in the middle. CDR3 protein: CASSDSQDTGELFF. The CDR3 nucleotides read TGTGCCAGCAGTGACTCGCAGGACACCGGGGAGCTGTTTTTT.

V and J are TRBV6-5 and TRBJ2-5; TRBD1 aligns across 7 bases. V gave up 5 bases and J gave up 4 bases; unmatched junction bases: 7. The V gene's germline CDR1 is MNHEY and CDR2 SVGAGI. The CDR3 runs 14 residues. The CDR3: CASSRSTGRETQYF. CDR3 bases: TGTGCCAGCAGTCGTTCGACAGGGCGAGAGACCCAGTACTTC.

This clone was detected only a few times. This chain joins TRBV19 and TRBJ1-5; D perhaps matches TRBD1 (5 bases). Germline CDR1 and CDR2: LNHDA and SQIVND (reference sequence). V lost 6 bases to trimming and J lost 6 bases, with 9 bases between them. The CDR3 covers 12 residues. CDR3 loop: CASSGGSQPQHF. DNA of the CDR3: TGTGCCAGTAGCGGGGGGAGTCAGCCCCAGCATTTT.

The rearrangement uses TRBV29-1 and TRBJ2-1; 10 bases line up with TRBD1. V lost 3 bases to trimming and J lost 9 bases; unmatched junction nucleotides: 8. CDR1 SQVTM and CDR2 ANQGSEA come from the germline V gene. CDR3 length equals 14 residues. This CDR3 is CSVDPGQGHGEQFF. The CDR3 coding sequence is TGCAGCGTTGACCCGGGACAGGGGCATGGTGAGCAGTTCTTC.

The chain couples TRBV14 to TRBJ2-5; D not resolved. The V gene's germline CDR1 is SGHDN and CDR2 FVKESK. Deletions cut 0 bases from V and 4 bases from J, with 9 bases between. CDR3 length: 14 amino acids. CDR3 loop: CASSQDIGGETQYF. Written as DNA, the CDR3 is TGTGCCAGCAGCCAAGATATCGGTGGAGAGACCCAGTACTTC.

As concerns this clone: Other DNA sequences in this sample translate to the same CDR3. V is TRBV6-4 and J is TRBJ2-3, with 11 positions matching TRBD2. The CDR3 is 15 amino acids. J was trimmed by 1 base and V by 5 bases; bases with no gene match: 2. From germline, CDR1 is MRHNA and CDR2 SNTAGT. DNA for the CDR3: TGTGCCAGCAGTCAGACTAGCGGGGGCACAGATACGCAGTATTTT. Residues: CASSQTSGGTDTQYF.

The chain joins TRBV19 to TRBJ2-2; the D gene is possibly TRBD1 (6 bases). The CDR3 length is 13 residues. In germline, CDR1 is LNHDA, CDR2 SQIVND (reference sequence). V lost 6 bases and J 4 bases, leaving 9 bases between the germline ends. The CDR3 region has the DNA TGTGCCAGTAGCCCCAGGGGCACCGGGGAGCTGTTTTTT. This codes for CASSPRGTGELFF.

The chain combines TRBV11-3 with TRBJ2-1; D is perhaps TRBD1 (5 bases). Per the germline V gene, CDR1 is SGHNT and CDR2 is YENEEA. The CDR3 consists of 13 residues. Between the trimmed V and J ends, which lost 2 bases and 4 bases, there was a span of 6 bases. CDR3 coding DNA: TGTGCCAGCAGCTTACAGGGATACAATGAGCAGTTCTTC. Protein sequence: CASSLQGYNEQFF.

The rearrangement links TRBV7-7 to TRBJ2-5; 10 bases fit TRBD2. With V trimmed by 2 bases and J by 4 bases, 7 bases remained unmatched. The CDR3 spans 16 residues. Germline V gene data show CDR1 as SSHAT and CDR2 as FNYEAQ (reference sequence). The CDR3 region is CASSLTSGVPGETQYF. The CDR3 DNA sequence: TGTGCCAGCAGCTTAACTAGCGGGGTCCCGGGAGAGACCCAGTACTTC.

The chain carries TRBV4-3 and TRBJ2-6, with 13 bases that match TRBD2. J was trimmed by 4 bases and V by 3 bases; bases with no gene match: 6. CDR3 size: 18 residues. Germline loops: CDR1 LGHNA, CDR2 YSLEER. For the CDR3, the DNA is TGCGCCAGCAGCCAGGACACTAGCGGGGGGGTCGGGGCCAACGTCCTGACTTTC. Its protein product is CASSQDTSGGVGANVLTF.

The V gene is TRBV5-6, the J gene TRBJ1-1; D is unclear. Germline loops: CDR1 SGHDT, CDR2 YYEEEE. V lost 1 base and J lost 4, with 8 bases in between. CDR3 size: 13 residues. Here the CDR3 DNA reads TGTGCCAGCAGCTTGCTCGCGGGCACTGAAGCTTTCTTT. Encoded protein: CASSLLAGTEAFF.

This chain connects TRBV5-4 to TRBJ1-2, with a tentative D call TRBD1 (6 bases). Per the germline V gene, CDR1 is SGHNT and CDR2 is YYREEE (reference sequence). The V end was cut by 1 base, the J end by 3 bases, with 19 bases between. There are 17 residues in the CDR3. CDR3: CASSLRMKGEGDYGYTF. CDR3 DNA sequence: TGTGCCAGCAGCTTGAGGATGAAGGGAGAGGGGGACTATGGCTACACCTTC.

This rearrangement joins TRBV6-1 to TRBJ1-3; TRBD1 might be the D (5 bases). Germline V gene data show CDR1 as MNHNS and CDR2 as SASEGT. The germline V and J ends were trimmed by 9 bases and 3 bases, with 12 bases remaining between them. There are 13 residues in the CDR3. The CDR3 nucleotides read TGTGCCAGGAAAGACAGTAGTGGAAACACCATATATTTT. Amino acid sequence: CARKDSSGNTIYF.

The chain employs TRBV12-5 and TRBJ1-2; TRBD1 matches 8 bases. The CDR3 totals 21 residues. The V and J ends lost 6 bases and 0 bases, in that order; junction bases with no gene match: 24. The germline gives CDR1 LGHNT, CDR2 FRNRAP. CDR3 region: CASGPRGVPTGQGDPNYGYTF. CDR3 bases: TGTGCTAGTGGCCCAAGGGGAGTTCCAACAGGACAGGGCGACCCTAACTATGGCTACACCTTC.

The chain employs TRBV5-4 and TRBJ2-4; tentative D call: TRBD2 (7 bases). CDR1 is SGHNT and CDR2 is YYREEE in the germline V gene (reference sequence). V shed 0 bases and J shed 3 bases, with 13 bases lying between them. The CDR3 contains 16 residues. This CDR3 reads CASSLDGGLNKNIQYF. Here the CDR3 DNA reads TGTGCCAGCAGCTTGGACGGGGGGCTGAACAAAAACATTCAGTACTTC.

The chain uses TRBV6-5 and TRBJ2-1; the D gene is possibly TRBD1 (6 bases). V was trimmed by 5 bases and J by 8 bases, leaving 13 bases between them. This CDR3 comprises 13 residues. Per germline, CDR1 MNHEY and CDR2 SVGAGI. CDR3 protein: CASSAQGRHEQFF. DNA of the CDR3: TGTGCCAGCAGTGCTCAGGGGCGGCATGAGCAGTTCTTC.